This T cell receptor beta chain appears in the sequencing data of a study of shared clonotypes between healthy human individuals. Trimming took off 9 bases at V and 2 bases at J, with 13 bases between the two ends. CDR1 and CDR2 from the germline V gene are LNHDA and SQIVND (reference sequence). This CDR3 has 14 residues. Donors were healthy HIV-negative adults without recently reported acute infections or vaccinations. The method was immunoSEQ multiplex PCR; TCRdb's version includes in-frame clones alone and lacks a portion of them. The repertoire holds about 2 million clones, with 90% to 95% as singletons.

This TCR derives from a man between 18 and 35 years old in good health. The sequenced material came from naive CD4+ T cells sorted from blood. Subset defined: CD45RA+ positively selected. The genes are TRBV19 and TRBJ1-4, with D possibly being TRBD1 (5 bases). In DNA form, the CDR3 reads TGTGCCAGCCAGAGGGGCTTGACTAATGAAAAACTGTTTTTT. This gives the protein CASQRGLTNEKLFF.